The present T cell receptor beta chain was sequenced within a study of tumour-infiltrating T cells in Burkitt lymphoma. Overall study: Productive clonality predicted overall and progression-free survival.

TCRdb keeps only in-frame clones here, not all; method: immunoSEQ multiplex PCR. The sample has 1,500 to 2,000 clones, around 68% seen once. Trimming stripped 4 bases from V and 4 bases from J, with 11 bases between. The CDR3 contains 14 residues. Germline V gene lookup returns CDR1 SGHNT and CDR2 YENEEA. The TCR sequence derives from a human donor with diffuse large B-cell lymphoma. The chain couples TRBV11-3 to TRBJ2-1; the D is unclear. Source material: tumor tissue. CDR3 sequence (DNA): TGTGCCAGCAGCTCCTTTCGGGCATACAATGAGCAGTTCTTC. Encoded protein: CASSSFRAYNEQFF.